The T cell receptor beta chain under discussion was sequenced for a study of blood T cells in healthy people across ages. Findings of the study overall: Donor CMV status was unknown, possibly confounding expanded clonotype changes. Strong correlation linked observed beta diversity and percent naive T cells.

The germline V gene has CDR1 MDHEN and CDR2 SYDVKM. The CDR3 extends over 13 amino acids. V lost 3 bases, J lost 9 bases, and 5 bases stayed unmatched. With regard to this clonotype: Its matching antigen is unknown.

Alongside a J-beta primer mix, a sample-barcoded 5' primer served in a second PCR lasting about 6 to 11 cycles. Every single cDNA molecule received a tag from a template-switch adaptor with 12 random nucleotides. TCRdb itself ran the 5' RACE reads through MiXCR, one entry per CDR3 protein. In the table there are about a million distinct CDR3 sequences, about 53% of which are singletons. Samples each had at least 5 micrograms of total RNA extracted. The sequenced sample was blood. This receptor was taken from a woman between 55 and 75 years old in good health. The V and J genes are TRBV28 and TRBJ2-5, with 9 bases identical to TRBD2. The CDR3 protein is CASSFQAGGAQYF. The DNA of the CDR3 is TGTGCCAGCAGTTTTCAGGCGGGAGGGGCCCAGTACTTC.